The clone carrying this T cell receptor beta chain was seen a few times. Its cognate antigen is unknown. The data belong to a study of T cells in Graves' hyperthyroidism and ophthalmopathy. Study-level findings and limits: Most thyroid clonotypes with frequency above 0.001 were detected in blood.

Patients aged 18 to 65 had newly diagnosed hyperthyroidism of under 2 months' duration. The study left out patients who had uncontrolled infection, other autoimmune disease, pregnancy or lactation. Clinicians diagnosed patients from clinical symptoms, serum thyroxine and TRAb, thyroid ultrasound and orbital computed tomography. Template material for amplifying TCR beta CDR3 regions consisted of RNA transcripts. The HTBI set primed first-round TCR CDR3 RT-PCR. MiXCR, run by TCRdb on the multiplex PCR reads, gives a single entry per CDR3 protein. The sample lists about 480,000 distinct CDR3 sequences, approximately 14% seen once, with around a sixth in the top ten. CDR3 length: 19 residues. CDR1 is SGHTA and CDR2 is FQGNSA in the germline V gene. Germline trimming cut 5 bases from V and 3 bases from J; bases unmatched to any gene: 18.

The specimen sequenced was blood. The J gene is TRBJ2-3, the V gene TRBV7-2, with 9 bases identical to TRBD2. The TCR sequence derives from a woman under 30 with Graves' hyperthyroidism. CDR3 amino acids: CASSPVASGKGAQTDTQYF. The CDR3 coding sequence is TGTGCCAGCAGCCCCGTGGCTAGCGGGAAAGGGGCACAAACAGATACGCAGTATTTT.